This TCR beta chain was sequenced during a study of T cell clones after liver transplantation. Whole-study context: Timepoints were pre-transplant, pre-withdrawal, and after withdrawal was completed or failed.

A single count supports this clone. CDR1 MNHEY and CDR2 SMNVEV come from the germline V gene (reference sequence). With 4 bases clipped from V and 8 bases from J, the junction kept 6 bases outside the gene matches. The CDR3 loop spans 14 amino acids. Libraries were prepared by immunoSEQ multiplex PCR; TCRdb keeps only in-frame clonotypes and omits some of them. Of around 110,000 clones detected, around nine tenths appear once; the ten largest clones hold 0.83%. The TCR comes from a human patient who received a liver transplant. Some T cells may be transferred from the graft donor. The V gene is TRBV27, the J gene TRBJ1-4, with 8 bases that match TRBD1. Sequenced material: CD4+ T cells from blood, taken 12 months after liver transplant. CDR3 protein: CASSSRDRSEKLFF. The CDR3 DNA is TGTGCCAGCAGTTCCCGGGACAGGTCCGAAAAACTGTTTTTT.